This T cell receptor (beta chain) came from a study of T cell changes during pregnancy in multiple sclerosis (dated by TCRdb to about 2019). At the level of the whole study: In women with multiple sclerosis, the researchers looked at how the T cell repertoire shifted as pregnancy progressed.

Notes on this clone: Its antigen is still unknown. No base quality values were provided; no much bigger clone lies one nucleotide off.

Library creation used the immunoSEQ multiplex PCR assay. TCRdb limited this immuneACCESS table to in-frame rearrangements with V and J called. A share of clones is missing; checked studies link under half to unresolved V genes, and the rest is unexplained. Across this sample there are under 15,000 clones, with 88% seen only once. Of the sample, nearly 9% falls within the top ten clones. Spanning cysteine to phenylalanine, the CDR3 consists of 17 amino acids. Only the CDR3 region is kept as DNA, spanning 51 bases read in frame from base 1. The trim is 0 bases for V and 0 bases for J, with a gap of 12 bases between the germline ends. The germline V gene yields SGHVS for CDR1 and FQNEAQ for CDR2.

This receptor was taken from a female donor with multiple sclerosis, enrolled in a pregnancy study. This material consisted of CD8+ T cells from peripheral blood mononuclear cells, taken in the first trimester of pregnancy. The chain links TRBV7-8 with TRBJ1-5, with TRBD1 tentatively as D gene (5 bases match). The CDR3 loop reads CASSLADRGFSNQPQHF. The DNA is as follows: TGTGCCAGCAGCTTAGCGGATAGGGGCTTTAGCAATCAGCCCCAGCATTTT. Extended through the reference TRBV7-8 and TRBJ1-5 proteins, this CDR3 yields the full variable domain: GAGVSQSPRYKVAKRGQDVALRCDPISGHVSLFWYQQALGQGPEFLTYFQNEAQLDKSGLPSDRFFAERPEGSVSTLKIQRTQQEDSAVYLCASSLADRGFSNQPQHFGDGTRLSIL.